This T cell receptor beta chain was obtained from a study of blood T cell repertoires in COVID-19. At the level of the study: Donors in the United States, Italy and Spain gave samples during acute or convalescent COVID-19.

How the authors handled the data: Amplifying reference gene primers gave estimates of nucleated cell counts. Measured with immunoSEQ multiplex PCR; TCRdb has only the in-frame clones, and not every one. D and trimming were read from the DNA, whereas the V and J calls and clone size are those reported in that table. The data contain 160,000 or so clones, 70% to 90% of them singletons. The junction had 7 bases not matched to a gene; V was cut back by 2 bases and J by 4 bases. CDR3 size: 17 residues. In germline, CDR1 is SGHNT, CDR2 YYREEE (reference sequence). The V and J genes are TRBV5-4 and TRBJ2-3, with 13 nucleotides matching TRBD2. Material: peripheral blood. The receptor was derived from a man in his 60s with acute or convalescent COVID-19. The CDR3 spells CASSFVTSGGAADTQYF. In nucleotides, the CDR3 is TGTGCCAGCAGCTTCGTAACTAGCGGGGGGGCCGCAGATACGCAGTATTTT.